Shown below are 21 T cell receptor beta chains from a single sample sequenced in a study of molecular identifiers for immune sequencing clone quantification. From the PCR reads, TCRdb called clonotypes with MiXCR, one entry per CDR3 protein. The sample lists approximately 630,000 distinct CDR3 sequences; roughly 23% were seen once. Sequencing used naive CD8+ T cells from blood, with Jurkat cell RNA spiked in. Subset indicated: FACS-sorted CD8+CD4-CCR7+CD45RA+ naive T cells. The receptors originated from a human donor in good health. Some libraries in this study had Jurkat cell RNA spiked in.

The chain recombines TRBV20-1 with TRBJ2-1, with TRBD2 matching over 10 bases. The CDR3 has 16 amino acids. With 5 bases clipped from V and 4 bases from J, the junction kept 11 bases outside the gene matches. Germline assignment: CDR1 DFQATT and CDR2 SNEGSKA (reference sequence). CDR3 amino acids: CSADRSGRAPYNEQFF. The CDR3 DNA follows: TGCAGTGCTGATAGAAGCGGGAGGGCCCCATACAATGAGCAGTTCTTC.

This chain's CDR3 is CSARAPMRAEAFF. In nucleotides, the CDR3 is TGCAGTGCTAGAGCCCCAATGAGGGCTGAAGCTTTCTTT. J is TRBJ1-1 and V is TRBV20-1, with D hard to call. The V gene lost 1 base and the J gene lost 6 bases, with 12 bases spanning the gap. This CDR3 has 13 residues. CDR1 DFQATT and CDR2 SNEGSKA come from the germline V gene (reference sequence).

The V gene is TRBV4-3, the J gene TRBJ2-1; the match to TRBD2 covers 12 bases. The V and J ends lost 1 base and 3 bases, in that order; junction bases with no gene match: 4. This CDR3 comprises 17 residues. Looked up from germline, CDR1 is LGHNA and CDR2 is YSLEER. The CDR3 is CASSQVLAGGRYNEQFF. CDR3 DNA sequence: TGCGCCAGCAGCCAAGTTCTAGCGGGAGGGCGCTACAATGAGCAGTTCTTC.

On this clonotype: A read error may explain this, as a much larger clone is one base away. V is TRBV27 and J is TRBJ2-5; TRBD2 agrees at 10 bases. CDR3 size: 14 residues. The germline V gene encodes CDR1 MNHEY and CDR2 SMNVEV (reference sequence). The CDR3, as DNA: TGTGCCAGCAGGCCGGGACTAGCGATAGAGACCCAGAACTTC. Its protein product is CASRPGLAIETQNF.

This clonotype was found many times. The rearrangement links TRBV5-6 to TRBJ1-4, with D possibly matching TRBD1 (5 bases). The germline gives CDR1 SGHDT, CDR2 YYEEEE. CDR3 size: 14 residues. Trimming removed 4 bases from V and 8 bases from J, with 15 bases in between. CDR3 in DNA: TGTGCCAGCAGCATGGGACCGAGCCAGGAAAAACTGTTTTTT. Translating gives CASSMGPSQEKLFF. Combining the CDR3 with reference TRBV5-6 and TRBJ1-4 gives the whole variable domain DAGVTQSPTHLIKTRGQQVTLRCSPKSGHDTVSWYQQALGQGPQFIFQYYEEEERQRGNFPDRFSGHQFPNYSSELNVNALLLGDSALYLCASSMGPSQEKLFFGSGTQLSVL.

Points on this clonotype: A read error is possible here, since a much larger clone lies one base away. The CDR3 bases are TGTGCCAGCAGCCAGCGACAGGGGTCATATGACGAGCAGTACTTC. It codes for CASSQRQGSYDEQYF. The chain combines TRBV7-9 with TRBJ2-7, with TRBD1 matching over 8 bases. V lost 5 bases to trimming and J lost 5 bases; unmatched junction nucleotides: 11. Germline CDR1 reads SEHNR; CDR2 reads FQNEAQ (reference sequence). The CDR3 runs to 15 residues.

This clonotype was observed a few times. The genes are TRBV27 and TRBJ2-7, with 8 bases that match TRBD1. Trimming at V came to 5 bases and at J to 0 bases, leaving 15 bases not matched to a gene. This CDR3 has 18 amino acids. CDR1 and CDR2 (germline): MNHEY, SMNVEV (reference sequence). The CDR3 region has the DNA TGTGCCAGCAGTGGCCCGGGACAGGTGCCCTCCAGCTCCTACGAGCAGTACTTC. Its protein is CASSGPGQVPSSSYEQYF.

This clonotype was picked up many times. A read error may account for a junction end that differs from germline. This chain joins TRBV20-1 and TRBJ1-5, with unresolved D. CDR1 and CDR2 from the germline V gene are DFQATT and SNEGSKA (reference sequence). The CDR3 loop spans 12 amino acids. CDR3 amino acids: CSARDWDQPQHF. CDR3 DNA sequence: TGCAGTGCAAGAGATTGGGATCAGCCCCAGCATTTT.

This clonotype was recorded a few times. A read error may be the cause here, since a much bigger clone is one base away. The chain joins TRBV4-3 to TRBJ2-3; the match to TRBD2 covers 9 bases. This CDR3 comprises 18 residues. The germline V gene encodes CDR1 LGHNA and CDR2 YSLEER. The chain's CDR3 is CASSQDRPSGATTDAQYF. DNA for the CDR3: TGCGCCAGCAGCCAAGATCGTCCTAGCGGGGCCACCACAGATGCGCAGTATTTT.

This clonotype has a count of ten or more. The gene calls are TRBV27 and TRBJ2-3, with D maybe TRBD1 (6 bases). Germline CDR1 MNHEY, CDR2 SMNVEV (reference sequence). Trimming shortened V by 4 bases and J by 2 bases, and 7 bases separated the two germline ends. There are 13 residues in the CDR3. The CDR3 region is CASSWGPTDTQYF. The CDR3 DNA reads as TGTGCCAGCAGTTGGGGGCCCACAGATACGCAGTATTTT.

As concerns this clonotype: Since a much larger clone is just one base distant, this may be a read error. CDR3: CAGSRDSGRFGNTIYF. CDR3 DNA sequence: TGTGCCGGCAGCCGTGACAGTGGTCGGTTTGGAAACACCATATATTTT. V is TRBV6-6 and J is TRBJ1-3, with D tentatively TRBD1 (5 bases). The CDR3 has 16 amino acids. Germline assignment: CDR1 MNHNY and CDR2 SVGAGI (reference sequence).

The chain links TRBV4-3 to TRBJ2-7; 11 positions agree with TRBD2. The CDR3 runs to 15 residues. Germline CDR1 is LGHNA and CDR2 is YSLEER. Germline trimming cut 0 bases from V and 9 bases from J; bases unmatched to any gene: 7. CDR3 bases: TGCGCCAGCAGCCAAGATTCCCTAGCGGGAGGCGGGCAGTACTTC. It yields the protein CASSQDSLAGGGQYF.

This clonotype was counted between two and nine times. The V gene is TRBV12-3 or TRBV12-4, the J gene TRBJ2-6; D may be TRBD2 (6 bases). V lost 3 bases, J lost 1 base, and 22 bases lay in between. This CDR3 is built from 20 residues. The CDR3 spells CASSFIPTGVAGSGANVLTF. CDR3 sequence (DNA): TGTGCCAGCAGTTTCATCCCAACGGGGGTCGCGGGTTCTGGGGCCAACGTCCTGACTTTC.

Many counts were recorded for this clonotype. The chain employs TRBV20-1 and TRBJ2-7, with TRBD2 as a possible D gene (6 bases). Germline-derived CDR1 and CDR2 are DFQATT and SNEGSKA (reference sequence). The germline V and J ends were trimmed by 6 bases and 0 bases, with 12 bases remaining between them. The CDR3 is 13 residues long. The CDR3 loop reads CSAPGLFSYEQYF. CDR3 in DNA: TGCAGTGCGCCAGGACTATTCTCCTACGAGCAGTACTTC.

This clonotype was seen many times. The chain combines TRBV20-1 with TRBJ2-7; D perhaps matches TRBD1 (6 bases). Trimming took 3 bases from V and 5 from J, leaving 20 bases between them. The germline gives CDR1 DFQATT, CDR2 SNEGSKA (reference sequence). CDR3 length equals 15 residues. CDR3 region: CSARDGQPVFDEQYF. The CDR3 DNA follows: TGCAGTGCTAGGGATGGACAGCCAGTTTTCGACGAGCAGTACTTC.

This clonotype was recorded at least ten times. V gene TRBV30 combines with J gene TRBJ2-7, with 7 bases fitting TRBD1. This CDR3 contains 15 residues. CDR1 is GTSNPN and CDR2 is SVGIG in the germline V gene (reference sequence). J gave up 5 bases and V 4 bases, and 14 bases lay outside the gene matches. This CDR3 is CAWTATRRGLDEQYF. The CDR3 DNA reads TGTGCCTGGACCGCTACCCGAAGGGGGCTGGACGAGCAGTACTTC.

This clonotype was seen more than once but under ten times. The chain employs TRBV4-3 and TRBJ2-7; maybe TRBD2 (6 bases). The CDR3 spans 17 residues. Germline values: CDR1 LGHNA, CDR2 YSLEER. Trimming took off 1 base at V and 3 bases at J, with 19 bases between the two ends. This CDR3 reads CASSQGVLGVGGYEQYF. The CDR3 DNA reads TGCGCCAGCAGCCAAGGGGTCTTGGGGGTCGGGGGCTACGAGCAGTACTTC.

The rearrangement joins TRBV7-2 to TRBJ1-1; 7 positions agree with TRBD1. Germline-derived CDR1 and CDR2 are SGHTA and FQGNSA. The CDR3 has 14 amino acids. Trimming took 5 bases from V and 1 from J; bases not matched to a gene: 4. This chain's CDR3 is CASSERQGNTEAFF. For the CDR3, the DNA is TGTGCCAGCAGCGAGCGACAGGGGAACACTGAAGCTTTCTTT.

This clonotype was recorded many times. The rearrangement uses TRBV6-6 and TRBJ2-5; 9 nucleotides align to TRBD1. The trim removed 7 bases at V and 1 base at J, leaving 4 bases unmatched. Germline V gene data show CDR1 as MNHNY and CDR2 as SVGAGI (reference sequence). CDR3 length equals 14 residues. CDR3 residues: CASTIQGAQETQYF. CDR3 nucleotide sequence: TGTGCCAGCACCATACAGGGGGCCCAAGAGACCCAGTACTTC.

This clonotype came up many times. The chain links TRBV5-1 to TRBJ1-1; 10 nucleotides align to TRBD1. Trimming removed 2 bases from V and 5 bases from J; junction bases left unmatched: 9. The CDR3 runs 16 residues. The germline V gene encodes CDR1 SGHRS and CDR2 YFSETQ. The CDR3 DNA reads as TGCGCCAGCAGCTTACTCCCGGGACAGGGGAGGACTGAAGCTTTCTTT. Translating it yields CASSLLPGQGRTEAFF.

With regard to this clonotype: This may arise from a read error, as a much more abundant clone is one base away. The rearrangement joins TRBV7-9 to TRBJ1-1; D is unclear. This CDR3 is 14 amino acids long. Trimming stripped 8 bases from V and 0 bases from J, with 13 bases between. Germline lookup yields CDR1 SEHNR and CDR2 FQNEAQ (reference sequence). Here the CDR3 reads CASCPSTMNTEAFF. CDR3 sequence (DNA): TGTGCCAGCTGCCCCAGTACGATGAACACTGAAGCTTTCTTT. Combining the CDR3 with reference TRBV7-9 and TRBJ1-1 gives the whole variable domain DTGVSQNPRHKITKRGQNVTFRCDPISEHNRLYWYRQTLGQGPEFLTYFQNEAQLEKSRLLSDRFSAERPKGSFSTLEIQRTEQGDSAMYLCASCPSTMNTEAFFGQGTRLTVV.